The T cell receptor (beta chain) described here comes from a study of blood T cell repertoires in COVID-19. Study-wide background: All recovered Cohort 3 donors got two negative PCRs, got clearance, or saw symptom resolution. T cells, B-cell-depleted T cells, or PBMCs provided the cDNA or gDNA that served as material.

The table came from immunoSEQ multiplex PCR; TCRdb's copy has only in-frame clones and leaves some out. There are about 190,000 clones in the sample; around 83% occur only once, and around 23% lies in the top ten. The CDR3 loop spans 13 amino acids. Trimming stripped 4 bases from V and 3 bases from J, with 7 bases between. Germline V gives CDR1 LNHDA, CDR2 SQIVND (reference sequence). Enrolled through a virtual design, the participants were between roughly 18 and 90 years of age and came from fewer than 30 US areas. The V call is TRBV19, the J call TRBJ2-1; no firm D call. The receptor was isolated from a woman in her forties in a cohort exposed to, infected with or recovered from COVID-19 (not recorded which). Sequenced input: PBMCs or T cells enriched from blood (not recorded which). CDR3 residues: CASSTPLYNEQFF. CDR3 coding DNA: TGTGCCAGTAGTACCCCCCTCTACAATGAGCAGTTCTTC.